This T cell receptor (beta chain) is from a study of shared clonotypes between healthy human individuals (TCRdb year 2020). The study in broad terms: A couple of women and a few men aged 18 to 49 years were included in the cohort. Per donor, three plates each were used for CD4 naive and CD4 memory, two for CD8 naive, and one for CD8 memory. Blood TCR repertoires of about 5 healthy adults were deeply sequenced to estimate repertoire size and the extent of clonotype sharing between individuals. To increase sequencing depth and limit assay-specific biases, TCR repertoire library preparation and sequencing were carried out by different laboratories using diverse techniques. Leukapheresis yielded between about 0.9 and 9.5 billion PBMCs per donor. Study-wide conclusions, independent of this receptor: Estimated clonotype richness was generally larger for naive than for memory subsets. Sharing across a few donors was observed for about 4.8% of naive CD4, less than 4% of naive CD8, 2% to 2.5% of memory CD4, and over 0.3% of memory CD8 clonotypes. Clonotypes shared by all four sorted-subset donors showed higher generation probabilities than non-shared clonotypes. The genetic and exposure-history diversity represented was limited by the small number of donors. Pairwise subsampling indicated that sequencing depth was expected to affect the degree of clonotype sharing among donors. Sampling was limited to blood, and TCR repertoires in tissue likely differ from TCR repertoires in blood. Rarefaction of sorted-subset datasets indicated incomplete sequencing despite the large sequencing depth.

The CDR3 runs 13 residues from the cysteine to the phenylalanine. The kept DNA is CDR3 alone, 39 bases in frame from the first base. For CDR1 and CDR2, the germline V gene (reference sequence) lists GTSNPN and SVGIG. Healthy HIV-negative adults with no recently reported acute infections or vaccinations were included as donors. Every donor was a Caucasian adult living in Nashville, Tennessee, USA. CD4+ T cells were enriched by magnetic negative selection, after which naive cells were positively selected on CD45RA and the negative fraction was taken as the memory subset. Blood was obtained by leukapheresis, after which PBMCs were separated by Ficoll-Histopaque density gradient centrifugation and cryopreserved in liquid nitrogen vapor phase. Analytical flow cytometry was used to check the purity and quantity of every magnetically sorted T cell population. Each sorted fraction had its genomic DNA isolated and then quantified by UV absorbance on a Nanodrop 2000c.

To note about this clone: Its binding antigen is unknown. No per-base quality is available; no much larger clone lies one base away.

TCR CDR3 regions were amplified from genomic DNA by multiplex PCR using the deep immunoSEQ assay. Genomic DNA extracted from each cell subset was distributed evenly over all wells of several immunoSEQ 96-well plates, and each plate served as one replicate. For sorted subsets, about 200 ng genomic DNA, equal to about 30,000 T cell genomes, was loaded into each replicate PCR. The purified libraries were quantified using a Qubit 3.0 fluorometer, sized with a Bioanalyzer 2100, and then quantified again using the KAPA Library Quantification kit. Each immunoSEQ 96-well plate was sequenced on its own single-read 150-cycle Illumina NextSeq 550 flow cell. On the authors' methods: Because only junctional sequences without quality scores were contained in the immunoSEQ output, filtering matching that applied to full-length reads could not be performed. To assign V/J genes and CDR3, sequences were annotated using PyIR, a Python wrapper for IgBLAST v1.9, with IMGT germline references. Any read was removed if the V/J assignment was weak (E-value above 1e-6), the CDR3 was missing, or the read contained stop codons, out-of-frame junctions, or ambiguous translated residues. V3J clonotypes were defined by identical inferred V gene, J gene, and CDR3 amino acid sequence. Percentage overlap between repertoires was computed as shared unique clonotypes divided by the size of the smaller repertoire. Three approaches were used to assess repertoire richness: RTK rarefaction, the Chao1 estimator, and Recon v2.1 estimates of unobserved clonotypes. OLGA was used to compute generation probabilities for all TCRbeta clonotypes that the gDNA method yielded from a handful of donors. TCRdb stores this immuneACCESS table with in-frame sequences only. Part of the clones is absent; in the studies checked, under half of the shortfall reflects unresolved V genes, and no reason is known for the rest. The V and J calls and clone size were taken over from that table, and D and trimming were inferred from the DNA. This sample holds hundreds of thousands of clones; 60% to 75% were observed only once. In total, the top ten clones hold about 1.8% of the sample.

Input material: memory CD4+ T cells sorted from blood. Taken with the paper, the label for cell subset or site translates to: CD45RA-negative fraction. This receptor was taken from a woman in her thirties in good health. The sequence links TRBV30 to TRBJ2-5, with the D gene not clear enough to name. The tail of the sequence fits TRBJ2-7 better, so the J call may be wrong. The nucleotides read TGTGCCTGGAGTGTAAAGGTTTCCTACGAGCAGTACTTC. The resulting protein is CAWSVKVSYEQYF.